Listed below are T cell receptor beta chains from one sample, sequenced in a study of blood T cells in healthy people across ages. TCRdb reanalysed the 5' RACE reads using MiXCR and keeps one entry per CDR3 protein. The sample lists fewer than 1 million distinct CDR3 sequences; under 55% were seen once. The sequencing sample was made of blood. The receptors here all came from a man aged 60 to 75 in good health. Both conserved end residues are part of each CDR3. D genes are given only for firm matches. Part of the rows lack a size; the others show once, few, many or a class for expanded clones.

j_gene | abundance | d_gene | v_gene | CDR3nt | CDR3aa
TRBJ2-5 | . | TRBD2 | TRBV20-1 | TGCAGTGCTAGGAGGTCTAGCGGGGGCCACCAAGAGACCCAGTACTTC | CSARRSSGGHQETQYF
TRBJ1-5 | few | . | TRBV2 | TGTGCCAGCAGTACAAGCACTGAATCAGGGCCCAATCAGCCCCAGCATTTT | CASSTSTESGPNQPQHF
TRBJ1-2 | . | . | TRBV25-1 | TGTGCCAGCAGCCGAAGCCAGGGGTTTGGCTACACCTTC | CASSRSQGFGYTF
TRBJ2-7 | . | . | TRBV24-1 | TGTGCCACCAAAGTAGGGTCCTACGAGCAGTACTTC | CATKVGSYEQYF
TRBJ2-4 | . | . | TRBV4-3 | TGCGCCAGCAGCCTCAGGGGGGGGGGAGGGCAAAACATTCAGTACTTC | CASSLRGGGGQNIQYF
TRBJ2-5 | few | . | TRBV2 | TGTGCCAGCAACATACAGGGTATCGAAGAGACCCAGTACTTC | CASNIQGIEETQYF
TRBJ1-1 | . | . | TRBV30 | TGTGCCTGGAGTGTCTACACGAACACTGAAGCTTTCTTT | CAWSVYTNTEAFF
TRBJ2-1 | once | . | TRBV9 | TGTGCCAGCAGCGTAGAAACGCGGTCGAGCTCCTACAATGAGCAGTTCTTC | CASSVETRSSSYNEQFF
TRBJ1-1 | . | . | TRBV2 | TGTGCCAGCCTTAGGGTCCCTGAAGCTTTCTTT | CASLRVPEAFF
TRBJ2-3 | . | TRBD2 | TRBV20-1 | TGCAGTGCTAGGGGCGTAGCGGGGGGCTGGCGGGATACGCAGTATTTT | CSARGVAGGWRDTQYF
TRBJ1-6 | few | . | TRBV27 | TGTGCCAGCAGTTTCAGAGGGCCCAGTTATAATTCACCCCTCCACTTT | CASSFRGPSYNSPLHF
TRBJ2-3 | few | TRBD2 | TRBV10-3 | TGTGCCATCAGTGAGAGGACTAGCGGGGCAGATACGCAGTATTTT | CAISERTSGADTQYF
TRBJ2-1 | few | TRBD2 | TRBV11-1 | TGTGCCAGCAGTTCTTGGGGGTCTAGCGGGGGCATTTCCTACAATGAGCAGTTCTTC | CASSSWGSSGGISYNEQFF
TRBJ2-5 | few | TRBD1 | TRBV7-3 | TGTGCCAGCAGCAGTACCGGGACAGATCAAGAGACCCAGTACTTC | CASSSTGTDQETQYF
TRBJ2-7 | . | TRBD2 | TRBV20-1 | TGCAGTGCCCCGGGACTAGCGGGGGAGAAATACGAGCAGTACTTC | CSAPGLAGEKYEQYF
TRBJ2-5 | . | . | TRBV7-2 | TGTGCCAGCAGCCCTCTTCGGGTAGTTGAGACCCAGTACTTC | CASSPLRVVETQYF
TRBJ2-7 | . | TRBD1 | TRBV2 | TGTGCCAGCAGTGAGTTACTCCGGGACAGGGTGGACGAGCAGTACTTC | CASSELLRDRVDEQYF
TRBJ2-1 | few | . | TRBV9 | TGTGCCAGCAGCGTTGACTATGGGGGTGAGCAGTTCTTC | CASSVDYGGEQFF
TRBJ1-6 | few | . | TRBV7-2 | TGTGCCAGCAGCTTACAGATATCGGTTTACTCACCCCTCCACTTT | CASSLQISVYSPLHF
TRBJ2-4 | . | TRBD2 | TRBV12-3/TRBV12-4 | TGTGCCAGCAGTGGGACTAGCGAAGGAGAGGAGCAGTACTTC | CASSGTSEGEEQYF
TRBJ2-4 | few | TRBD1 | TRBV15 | TGTGCCACCAGCACAGACAGGGGGTCCAAAAACATTCAGTACTTC | CATSTDRGSKNIQYF
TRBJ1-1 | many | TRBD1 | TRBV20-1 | TGCAGTGCCTGGACAGGAAACACTGAAGCTTTCTTT | CSAWTGNTEAFF
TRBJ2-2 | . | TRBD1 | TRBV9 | TGTGCCAGCAGCCCCGGGACAGGGGGGGCCGGGGAGCTGTTTTTT | CASSPGTGGAGELFF
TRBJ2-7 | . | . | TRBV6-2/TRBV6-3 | TGTGCCAGCAATAAGAACTACGAGCAGTACTTC | CASNKNYEQYF
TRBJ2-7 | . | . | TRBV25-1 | TGTGCCAGCAGTGACGGTGGCGAGCAGTACTTC | CASSDGGEQYF
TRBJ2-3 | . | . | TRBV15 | TGTGCCACCAGCATAGCAATAGATACGCAGTATTTT | CATSIAIDTQYF
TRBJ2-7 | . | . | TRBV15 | TGTGCCACCAGCAGAGATTGGGACAACTACGAGCAGTACTTC | CATSRDWDNYEQYF
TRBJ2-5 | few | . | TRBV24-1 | TGTGCCACCAGTGAACCAGGGGTCTCCGGAGAGACCCAGTACTTC | CATSEPGVSGETQYF
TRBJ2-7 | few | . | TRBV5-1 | TGCGCCAGCAGCTTGACAGGGGGGGATCACGAGCAGTACTTC | CASSLTGGDHEQYF
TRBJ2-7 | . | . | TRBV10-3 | TGTGCCATCAGCGCCTCCGTGGAAAATCCCCCCTACAATGAGCAGTACTTC | CAISASVENPPYNEQYF
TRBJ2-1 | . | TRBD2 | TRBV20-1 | TGCAGTGCTGCTACTAGCGGGGGGCCGAATTGGGATTACAATGAGCAGTTCTTC | CSAATSGGPNWDYNEQFF
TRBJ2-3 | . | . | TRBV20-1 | TGCAGTGCTAACGATGGCCGGGATACGCAGTATTTT | CSANDGRDTQYF
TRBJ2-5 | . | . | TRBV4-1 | TGCGCCAGCAGCCAGGGGGCCGGGCGGACCCAAGAGACCCAGTACTTC | CASSQGAGRTQETQYF
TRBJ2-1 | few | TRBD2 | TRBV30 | TGTGCCTGGAGTGTAGTACTAGCGGGGGGGGATGAGCAGTTCTTC | CAWSVVLAGGDEQFF
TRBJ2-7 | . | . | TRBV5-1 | TGCGCCAGCGCCGAGCCCGGGACAAAGCAGTACTTC | CASAEPGTKQYF
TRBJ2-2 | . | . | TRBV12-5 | TGTGCTAGTGGTTTGGCCCGCCCGAACACCGGGGAGCTGTTTTTT | CASGLARPNTGELFF
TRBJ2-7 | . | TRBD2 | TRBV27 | TGTGCCAGCAGTTTATCCAAGCGGGGGGCATCCTACGAGCAGTACTTC | CASSLSKRGASYEQYF
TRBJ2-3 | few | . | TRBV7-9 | TGTGCCAGCAGACGGCTCGGTTGGGGAGATACGCAGTATTTT | CASRRLGWGDTQYF
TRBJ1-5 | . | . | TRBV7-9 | TGTGCCAGCAGCTCCCCTAGACAGCCCCAGCATTTT | CASSSPRQPQHF
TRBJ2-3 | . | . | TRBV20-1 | TGCAGTGCTAGGGAGGGAGGTGATACGCAGTATTTT | CSAREGGDTQYF
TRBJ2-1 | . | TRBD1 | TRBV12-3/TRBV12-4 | TGTGCCAGCGGTTTCCGGGACAGGGCCTACAATGAGCAGTTCTTC | CASGFRDRAYNEQFF
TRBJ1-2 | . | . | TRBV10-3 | TGTGCCATCCCTAAGACCGGGACAATCTATGGCTACACCTTC | CAIPKTGTIYGYTF
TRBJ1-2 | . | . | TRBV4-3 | TGCGCCAGCAGCCAAGATCGAAGGGTGGGGGGCTACACCTTC | CASSQDRRVGGYTF
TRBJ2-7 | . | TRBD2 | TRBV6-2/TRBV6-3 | TGTGCCAGCAGTTACTTCACTAGCGGGGCAACCTACGAGCAGTACTTC | CASSYFTSGATYEQYF
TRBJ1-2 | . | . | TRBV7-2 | TGTGCCAGCAGCTTAGAGACGGGTTTGGGCGGCTACACCTTC | CASSLETGLGGYTF
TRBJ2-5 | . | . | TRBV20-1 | TGCAGTGCTAGACGGGCTAGCCCAGAGACCCAGTACTTC | CSARRASPETQYF
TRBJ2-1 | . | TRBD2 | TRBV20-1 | TGCAGTGCTAGCCTAAAATTAGCGGGGCGATACAATGAGCAGTTCTTC | CSASLKLAGRYNEQFF
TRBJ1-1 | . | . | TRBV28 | TGTGCCAGCAGACTCGGACGGAGCACTGAAGCTTTCTTT | CASRLGRSTEAFF
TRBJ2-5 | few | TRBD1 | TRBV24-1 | TGTGCCACCAGTGCTCAGCGGACAGGCCAAGAGACCCAGTACTTC | CATSAQRTGQETQYF
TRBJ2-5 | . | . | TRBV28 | TGTGCCAGCGAACAGGCCATCGACAATGAGCAGTACTTC | CASEQAIDNEQYF
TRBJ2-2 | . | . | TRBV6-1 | TGTGCCAGCACCCAAAGGCGCGGTGATCCCGGGGAGCTGTTTTTT | CASTQRRGDPGELFF
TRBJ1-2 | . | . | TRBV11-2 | TGTGCCAGCAGCTTAGAATCAGGGTTCGGTTCCGGCTACACCTTC | CASSLESGFGSGYTF
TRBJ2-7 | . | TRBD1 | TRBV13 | TGTGCCAGCAGCAGCCGACAGGGTTTTTCGTCGATGGGCGAGCAGTACTTC | CASSSRQGFSSMGEQYF
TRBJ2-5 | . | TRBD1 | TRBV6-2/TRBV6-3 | TGTGCCAGCAGTAAAAACCCGGGACAGGGCCCGATGGAGCAGTACTTC | CASSKNPGQGPMEQYF
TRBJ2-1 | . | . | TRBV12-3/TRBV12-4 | TGTGCCAGCAGTCCTAAGACCGTGTACGAGCAGTTCTTC | CASSPKTVYEQFF
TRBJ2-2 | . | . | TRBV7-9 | TGTGCCAGCAGCTTAGAATTTCTATTAGCGGCGAACACCGGGGAGCTGTTTTTT | CASSLEFLLAANTGELFF
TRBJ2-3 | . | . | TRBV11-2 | TGTGCCAGCAGCTTAGTGTTTTTCGGTACGCAGTATTTT | CASSLVFFGTQYF
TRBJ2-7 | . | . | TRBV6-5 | TGTGCCAGCACAATTGGACGGTCCTACAATGAGCAGTACTTC | CASTIGRSYNEQYF
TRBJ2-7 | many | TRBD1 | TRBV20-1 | TGCAGTGCTAGAGGACAGGGGGTCTACGAGCAGTACTTC | CSARGQGVYEQYF
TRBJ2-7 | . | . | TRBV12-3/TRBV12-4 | TGTGCCAGCAGACGACAAGAGATTTCCCACGAGCAGTACTTC | CASRRQEISHEQYF